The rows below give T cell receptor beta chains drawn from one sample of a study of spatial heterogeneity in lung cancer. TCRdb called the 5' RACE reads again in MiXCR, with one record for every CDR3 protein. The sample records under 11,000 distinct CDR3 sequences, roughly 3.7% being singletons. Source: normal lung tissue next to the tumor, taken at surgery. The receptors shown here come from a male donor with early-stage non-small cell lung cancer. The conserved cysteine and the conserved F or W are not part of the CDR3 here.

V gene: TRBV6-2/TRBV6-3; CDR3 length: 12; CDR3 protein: ASSYIAGVNEQY
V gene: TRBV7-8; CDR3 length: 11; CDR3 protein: ASSPVLYNEQF
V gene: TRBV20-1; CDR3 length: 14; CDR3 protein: SAREPRGSVLHEQY
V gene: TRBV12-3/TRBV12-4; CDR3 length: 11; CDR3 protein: ASSFDGRYGYT
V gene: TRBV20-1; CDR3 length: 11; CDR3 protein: SAASDGTDTQY
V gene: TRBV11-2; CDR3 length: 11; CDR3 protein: ASSLDHTGELF
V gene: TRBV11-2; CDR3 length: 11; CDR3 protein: ASHGQGRDEQF
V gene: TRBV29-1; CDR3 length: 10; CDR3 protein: SAPGQRREQF
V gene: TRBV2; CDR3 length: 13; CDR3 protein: ASRAQGLGTDTQY
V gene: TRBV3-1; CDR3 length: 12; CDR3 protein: ASSQGPGNQPQH
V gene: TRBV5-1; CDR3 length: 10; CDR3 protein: ASKRDGETQY
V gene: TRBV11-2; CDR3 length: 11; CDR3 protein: ASSKGGFTEAF
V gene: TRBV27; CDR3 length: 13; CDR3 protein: ASSLKPDPNYGYT
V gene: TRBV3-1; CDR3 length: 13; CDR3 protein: ASSHSRATNEKLF
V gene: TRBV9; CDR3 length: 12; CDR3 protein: ASSPWDTSYEQY
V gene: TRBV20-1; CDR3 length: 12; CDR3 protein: SARTSGARDTQY
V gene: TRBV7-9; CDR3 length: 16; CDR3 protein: ASSSDNTGGPGANVLT
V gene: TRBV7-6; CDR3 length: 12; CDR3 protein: ASSSLDREGGYT
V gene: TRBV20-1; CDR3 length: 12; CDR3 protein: SAWTSGSADTQY
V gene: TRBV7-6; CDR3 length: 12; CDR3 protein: ASSPTVSYNEQF
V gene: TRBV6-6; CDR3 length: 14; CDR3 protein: ASRTGRPDSGNTIY
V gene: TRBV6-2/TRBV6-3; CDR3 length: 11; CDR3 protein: ASSTTFDNEQF
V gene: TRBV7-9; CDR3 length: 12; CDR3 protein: ASSSEAPNYGYT
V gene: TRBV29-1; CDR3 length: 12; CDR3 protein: SVDRGGGVDEAF
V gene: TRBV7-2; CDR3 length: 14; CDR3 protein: ASSLRGDRGRSPLH
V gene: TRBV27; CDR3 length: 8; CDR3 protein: ASSIYEQY
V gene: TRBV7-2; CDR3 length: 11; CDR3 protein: ASSLTGQDTQY
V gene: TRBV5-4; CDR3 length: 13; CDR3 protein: ASSIGGPVADTQY
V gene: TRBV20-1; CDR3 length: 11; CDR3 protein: SARDPWTAEQF
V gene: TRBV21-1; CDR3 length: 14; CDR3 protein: ASSKRRGPGTDTQY
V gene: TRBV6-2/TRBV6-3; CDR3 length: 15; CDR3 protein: ASSYSRRRGPTGEQY
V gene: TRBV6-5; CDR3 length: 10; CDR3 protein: ASSTGEREQY
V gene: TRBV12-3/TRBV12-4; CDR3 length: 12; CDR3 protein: ASTRTGPNQPQH
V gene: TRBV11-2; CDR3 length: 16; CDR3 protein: ASTITGLARSSYNEQF
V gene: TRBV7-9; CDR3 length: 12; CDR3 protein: ASSLTAGEYEQY
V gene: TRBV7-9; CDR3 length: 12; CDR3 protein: ASSLAGGGETQY
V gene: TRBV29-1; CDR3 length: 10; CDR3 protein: SAGTGQETQY
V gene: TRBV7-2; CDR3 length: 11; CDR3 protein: ASSPYLNTEAF
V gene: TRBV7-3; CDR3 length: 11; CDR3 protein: ASSYRGGTEAF
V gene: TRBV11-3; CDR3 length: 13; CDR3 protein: ASSSTSGDDDEQF
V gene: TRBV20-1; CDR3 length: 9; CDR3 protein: SATDKIEAF
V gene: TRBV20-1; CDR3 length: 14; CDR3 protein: SAPGTGGPSNQPQH
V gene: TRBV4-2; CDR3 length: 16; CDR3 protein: ASSQTSAYYSGANVLT
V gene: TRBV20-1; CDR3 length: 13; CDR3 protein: SAKGQGLSTDTQY
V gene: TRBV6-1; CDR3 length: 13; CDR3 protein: ASSEVHAAGDGYT
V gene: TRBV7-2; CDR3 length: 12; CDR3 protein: ASSFRPNTGELF
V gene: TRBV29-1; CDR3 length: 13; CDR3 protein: SVSPIFTVNTEAF
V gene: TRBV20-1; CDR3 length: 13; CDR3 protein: TAGASGAVSDTQY
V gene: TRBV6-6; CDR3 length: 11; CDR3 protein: ASSYSQNYGYT
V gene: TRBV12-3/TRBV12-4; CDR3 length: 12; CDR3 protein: ASSLAPQGDTQY
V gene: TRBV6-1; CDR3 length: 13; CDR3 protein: ASSEQASAYNEQF
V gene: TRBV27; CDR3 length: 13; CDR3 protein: ASSHQFKASDTQY
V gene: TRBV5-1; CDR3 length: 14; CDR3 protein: ASSLAGQGNNSPLH
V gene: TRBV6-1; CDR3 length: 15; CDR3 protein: ASSDYTGVEYTGELF
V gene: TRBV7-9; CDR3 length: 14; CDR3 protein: ASSLAQPAEGNEQF